This TCR beta chain was found in a study of blood T cells in healthy people across ages. The wider study: About one barcoded beta molecule per two T cells came from capture by template switching. Overall study findings and caveats: Roughly linear age-related decline in beta diversity appeared, significant by age around 38.

The CDR3 is 15 residues long. Germline CDR1 SEHNR, CDR2 FQNEAQ (reference sequence). Trimming took off 5 bases at V and 13 bases at J, with 24 bases between the two ends. As to this clonotype: Its antigen is unidentified.

A second PCR of roughly 7 to 11 cycles used a sample-barcoded 5' primer and a J-beta primer mix. One entry per CDR3 protein results from TCRdb running MiXCR on the 5' RACE reads. The sample lists some 1.8 million distinct CDR3 sequences, 35% to 50% occurring once. Each sample yielded at least 5.5 micrograms of PBMC total RNA. Sequencing was carried out using blood. The J gene is TRBJ2-4, the V gene TRBV7-9; D is undetermined. The sequence was obtained from a human donor in good health. CDR3 bases: TGTGCCAGCAGCAGGAGCGTGGGCTCCTACAATGAGCAGTACTTC. Translating it yields CASSRSVGSYNEQYF.